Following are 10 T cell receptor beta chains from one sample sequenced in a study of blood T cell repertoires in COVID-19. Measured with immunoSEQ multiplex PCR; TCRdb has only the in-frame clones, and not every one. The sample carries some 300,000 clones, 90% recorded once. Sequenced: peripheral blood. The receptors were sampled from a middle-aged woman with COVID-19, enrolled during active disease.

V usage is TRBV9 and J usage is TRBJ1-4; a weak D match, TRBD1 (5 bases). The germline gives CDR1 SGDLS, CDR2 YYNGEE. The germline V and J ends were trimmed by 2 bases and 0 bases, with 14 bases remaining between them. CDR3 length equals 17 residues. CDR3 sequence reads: CASSVGGGVATNEKLFF. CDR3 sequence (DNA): TGTGCCAGCAGCGTGGGAGGAGGGGTGGCAACTAATGAAAAACTGTTTTTT.

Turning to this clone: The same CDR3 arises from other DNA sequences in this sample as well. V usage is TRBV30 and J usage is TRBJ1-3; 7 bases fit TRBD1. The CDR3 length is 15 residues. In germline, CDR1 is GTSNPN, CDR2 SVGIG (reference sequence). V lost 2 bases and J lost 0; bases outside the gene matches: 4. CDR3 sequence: CAWSRDSGSGNTIYF. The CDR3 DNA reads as TGTGCCTGGAGTCGGGACAGTGGCTCTGGAAACACCATATATTTT.

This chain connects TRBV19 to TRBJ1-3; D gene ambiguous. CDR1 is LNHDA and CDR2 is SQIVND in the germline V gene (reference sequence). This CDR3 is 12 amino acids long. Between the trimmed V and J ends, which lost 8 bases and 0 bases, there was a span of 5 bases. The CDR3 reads CASSISGNTIYF. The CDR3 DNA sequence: TGTGCCAGTTCCATCTCTGGAAACACCATATATTTT. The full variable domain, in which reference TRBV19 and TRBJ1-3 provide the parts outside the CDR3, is DGGITQSPKYLFRKEGQNVTLSCEQNLNHDAMYWYRQDPGQGLRLIYYSQIVNDFQKGDIAEGYSVSREKKESFPLTVTSAQKNPTAFYLCASSISGNTIYFGEGSWLTVV.

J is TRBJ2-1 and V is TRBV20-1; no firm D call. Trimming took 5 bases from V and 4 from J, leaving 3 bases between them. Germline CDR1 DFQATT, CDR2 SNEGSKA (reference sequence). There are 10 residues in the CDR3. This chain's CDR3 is CSASYNEQFF. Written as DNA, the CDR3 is TGCAGTGCTTCTTACAATGAGCAGTTCTTC.

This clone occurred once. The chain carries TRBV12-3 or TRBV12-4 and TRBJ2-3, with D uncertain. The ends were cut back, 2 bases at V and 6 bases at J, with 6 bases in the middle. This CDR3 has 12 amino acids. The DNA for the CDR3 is TGTGCCAGCAGTTTAAAGCCGGATACGCAGTATTTT. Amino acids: CASSLKPDTQYF.

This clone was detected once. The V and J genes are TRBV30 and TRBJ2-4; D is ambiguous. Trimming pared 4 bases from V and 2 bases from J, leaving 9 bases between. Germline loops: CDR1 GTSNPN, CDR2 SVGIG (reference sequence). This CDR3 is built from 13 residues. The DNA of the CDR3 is TGTGCCTGGATGCCTATTCCCAAAAACATTCAGTACTTC. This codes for CAWMPIPKNIQYF.

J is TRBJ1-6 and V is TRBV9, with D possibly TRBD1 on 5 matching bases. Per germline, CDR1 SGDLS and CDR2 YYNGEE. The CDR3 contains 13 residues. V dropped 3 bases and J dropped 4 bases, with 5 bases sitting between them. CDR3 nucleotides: TGTGCCAGCAGCGACAGGTATAATTCACCCCTCCACTTT. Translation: CASSDRYNSPLHF.

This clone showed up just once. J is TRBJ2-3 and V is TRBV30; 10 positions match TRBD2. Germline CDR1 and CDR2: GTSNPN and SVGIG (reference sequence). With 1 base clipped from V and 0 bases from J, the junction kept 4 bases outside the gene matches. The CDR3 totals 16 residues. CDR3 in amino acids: CAWSGLAGRSTDTQYF. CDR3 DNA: TGTGCCTGGAGTGGACTAGCGGGTAGGAGCACAGATACGCAGTATTTT.

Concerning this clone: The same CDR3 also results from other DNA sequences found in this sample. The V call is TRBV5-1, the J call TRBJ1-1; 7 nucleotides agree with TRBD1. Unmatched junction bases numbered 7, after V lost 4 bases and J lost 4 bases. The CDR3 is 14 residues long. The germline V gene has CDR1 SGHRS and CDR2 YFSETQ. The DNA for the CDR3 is TGCGCCAGCAGCCTCCAGGGGGGAGGCACTGAAGCTTTCTTT. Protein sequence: CASSLQGGGTEAFF.

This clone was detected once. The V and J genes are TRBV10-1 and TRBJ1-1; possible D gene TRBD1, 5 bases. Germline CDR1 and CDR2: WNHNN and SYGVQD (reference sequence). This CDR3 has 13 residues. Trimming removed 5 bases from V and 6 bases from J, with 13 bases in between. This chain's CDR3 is CASSYGHFAEAFF. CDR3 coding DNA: TGCGCCAGCAGTTATGGACATTTCGCTGAAGCTTTCTTT.